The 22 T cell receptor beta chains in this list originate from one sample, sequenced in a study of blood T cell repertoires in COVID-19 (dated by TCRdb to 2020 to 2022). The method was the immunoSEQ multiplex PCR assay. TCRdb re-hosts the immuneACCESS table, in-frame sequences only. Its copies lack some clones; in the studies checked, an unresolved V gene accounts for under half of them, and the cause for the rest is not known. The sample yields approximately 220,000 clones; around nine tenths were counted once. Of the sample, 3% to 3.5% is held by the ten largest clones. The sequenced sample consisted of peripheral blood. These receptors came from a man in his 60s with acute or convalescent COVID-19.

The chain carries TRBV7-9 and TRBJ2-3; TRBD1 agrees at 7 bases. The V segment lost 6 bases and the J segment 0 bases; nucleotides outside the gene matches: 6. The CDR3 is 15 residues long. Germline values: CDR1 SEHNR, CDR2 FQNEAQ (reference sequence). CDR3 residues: CASSPSGQSTDTQYF. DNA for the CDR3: TGTGCCAGCAGTCCATCGGGACAGAGCACAGATACGCAGTATTTT.

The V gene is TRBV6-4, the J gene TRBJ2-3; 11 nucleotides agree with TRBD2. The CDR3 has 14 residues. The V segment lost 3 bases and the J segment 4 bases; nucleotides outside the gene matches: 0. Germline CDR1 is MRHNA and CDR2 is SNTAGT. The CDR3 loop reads CASSEGLAADTQYF. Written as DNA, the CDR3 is TGTGCCAGCAGTGAGGGACTAGCGGCAGATACGCAGTATTTT.

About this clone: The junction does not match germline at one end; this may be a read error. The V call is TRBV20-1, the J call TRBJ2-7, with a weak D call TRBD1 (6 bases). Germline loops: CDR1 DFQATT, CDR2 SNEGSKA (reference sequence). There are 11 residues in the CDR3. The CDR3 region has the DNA TGCAGTGCTAACACAGGGCAGGCCCTTTGGTTC. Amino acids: CSANTGQALWF.

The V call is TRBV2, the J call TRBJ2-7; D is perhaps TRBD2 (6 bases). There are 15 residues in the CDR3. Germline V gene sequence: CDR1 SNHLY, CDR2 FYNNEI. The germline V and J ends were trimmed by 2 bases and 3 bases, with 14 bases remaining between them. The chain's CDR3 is CASSEFMVGGYEQYF. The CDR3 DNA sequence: TGTGCCAGCAGTGAATTTATGGTCGGGGGCTACGAGCAGTACTTC.

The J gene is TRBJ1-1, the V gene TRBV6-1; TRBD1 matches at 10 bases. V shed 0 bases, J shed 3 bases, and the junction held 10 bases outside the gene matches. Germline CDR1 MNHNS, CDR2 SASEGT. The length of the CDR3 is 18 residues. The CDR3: CASSEADRDRGKDTEAFF. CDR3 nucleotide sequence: TGTGCCAGCAGTGAAGCGGACCGGGACAGGGGAAAGGACACTGAAGCTTTCTTT.

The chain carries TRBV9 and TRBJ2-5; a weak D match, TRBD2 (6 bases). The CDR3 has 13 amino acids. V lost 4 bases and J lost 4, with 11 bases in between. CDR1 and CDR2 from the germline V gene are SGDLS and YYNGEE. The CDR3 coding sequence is TGTGCCAGCAGCCGTAACGGGGGAGAGACCCAGTACTTC. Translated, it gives CASSRNGGETQYF.

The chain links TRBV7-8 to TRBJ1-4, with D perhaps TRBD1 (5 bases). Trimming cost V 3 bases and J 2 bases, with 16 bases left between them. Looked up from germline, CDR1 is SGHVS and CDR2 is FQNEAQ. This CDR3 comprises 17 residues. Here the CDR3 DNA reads TGTGCCAGCAGCTTCTCGGGACTCCCGGGGACTAATGAAAAACTGTTTTTT. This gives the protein CASSFSGLPGTNEKLFF.

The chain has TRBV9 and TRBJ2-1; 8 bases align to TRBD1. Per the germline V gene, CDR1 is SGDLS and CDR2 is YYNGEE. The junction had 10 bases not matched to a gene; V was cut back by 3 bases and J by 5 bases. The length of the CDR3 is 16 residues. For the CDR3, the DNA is TGTGCCAGCAGCGCGGCTCCGGGACAGGTCAACAATGAGCAGTTCTTC. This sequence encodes CASSAAPGQVNNEQFF.

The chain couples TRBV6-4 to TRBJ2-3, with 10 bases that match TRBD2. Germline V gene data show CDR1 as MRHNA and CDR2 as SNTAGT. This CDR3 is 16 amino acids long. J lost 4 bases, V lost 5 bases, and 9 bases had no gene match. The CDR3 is CASSPTPSGGADTQYF. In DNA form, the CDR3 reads TGTGCCAGCAGTCCAACCCCTAGCGGGGGTGCAGATACGCAGTATTTT.

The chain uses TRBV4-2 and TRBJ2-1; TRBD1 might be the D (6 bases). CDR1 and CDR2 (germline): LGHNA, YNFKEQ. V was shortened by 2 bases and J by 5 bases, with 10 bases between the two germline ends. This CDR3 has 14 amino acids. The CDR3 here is CASSQRGSNNEQFF. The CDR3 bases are TGTGCCAGCAGCCAAAGGGGGTCCAACAATGAGCAGTTCTTC.

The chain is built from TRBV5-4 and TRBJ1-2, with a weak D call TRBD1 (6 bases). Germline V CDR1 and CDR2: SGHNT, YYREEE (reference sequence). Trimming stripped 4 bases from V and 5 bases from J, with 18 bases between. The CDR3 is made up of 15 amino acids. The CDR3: CASSRLERDKYGYTF. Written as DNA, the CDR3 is TGTGCCAGCAGCAGGCTGGAGAGGGACAAGTATGGCTACACCTTC.

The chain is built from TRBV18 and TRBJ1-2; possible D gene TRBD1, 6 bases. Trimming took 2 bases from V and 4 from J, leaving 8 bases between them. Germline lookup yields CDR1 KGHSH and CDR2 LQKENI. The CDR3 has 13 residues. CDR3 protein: CASSPVDSYGYTF. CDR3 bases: TGTGCCAGCTCACCAGTGGACAGCTATGGCTACACCTTC.

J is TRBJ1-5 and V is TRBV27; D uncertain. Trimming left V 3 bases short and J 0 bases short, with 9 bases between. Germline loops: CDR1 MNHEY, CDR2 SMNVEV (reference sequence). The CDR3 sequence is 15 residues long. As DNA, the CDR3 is TGTGCCAGCAGTTTCGCGGGGAATAGCAATCAGCCCCAGCATTTT. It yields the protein CASSFAGNSNQPQHF.

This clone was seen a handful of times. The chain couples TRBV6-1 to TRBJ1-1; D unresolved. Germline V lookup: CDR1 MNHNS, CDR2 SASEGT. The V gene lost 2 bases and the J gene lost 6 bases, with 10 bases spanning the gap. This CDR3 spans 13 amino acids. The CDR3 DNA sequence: TGTGCCAGCAGTGAAAGTGGCAGGCCTGAAGCTTTCTTT. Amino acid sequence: CASSESGRPEAFF.

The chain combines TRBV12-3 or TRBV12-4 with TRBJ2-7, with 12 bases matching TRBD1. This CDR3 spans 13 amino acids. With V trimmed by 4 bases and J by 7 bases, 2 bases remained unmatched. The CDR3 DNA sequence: TGTGCCAGCAGTTGGGACAGGGGGCGGGAGCAGTACTTC. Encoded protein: CASSWDRGREQYF.

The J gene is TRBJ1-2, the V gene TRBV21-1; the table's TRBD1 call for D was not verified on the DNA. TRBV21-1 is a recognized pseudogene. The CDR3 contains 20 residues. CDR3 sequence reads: CASSRTEKKQGTITRYGYTF. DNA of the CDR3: TGTGCCAGCAGCAGAACCGAGAAAAAACAGGGAACGATCACTCGATATGGCTACACCTTC.

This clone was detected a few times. The CDR3 DNA reads as TGTGCCAGCAGCTACCCCGGGGGGGCCAACAATGAGCAGTTCTTC. Translating it yields CASSYPGGANNEQFF. The chain uses TRBV7-2 and TRBJ2-1; TRBD2 matches 8 bases. J was trimmed by 5 bases and V by 4 bases; bases with no gene match: 7. The germline CDR1 and CDR2 sequences are SGHTA and FQGNSA. The CDR3 extends over 15 amino acids.

For the CDR3, the DNA is TGTGCCAGCAGCTTATTTGGCAGGGGGTTTGACTACGAGCAGTACTTC. This gives the protein CASSLFGRGFDYEQYF. The V and J genes are TRBV7-6 and TRBJ2-7, with 7 positions matching TRBD1. V gave up 2 bases and J gave up 3 bases; unmatched junction bases: 10. Germline assignment: CDR1 SGHVS and CDR2 FNYEAQ. There are 16 residues in the CDR3. Based on the CDR3 plus reference TRBV7-6 and TRBJ2-7, the full variable domain is GAGVSQSPRYKVTKRGQDVALRCDPISGHVSLYWYRQALGQGPEFLTYFNYEAQQDKSGLPNDRFSAERPEGSISTLTIQRTEQRDSAMYRCASSLFGRGFDYEQYFGPGTRLTVT.

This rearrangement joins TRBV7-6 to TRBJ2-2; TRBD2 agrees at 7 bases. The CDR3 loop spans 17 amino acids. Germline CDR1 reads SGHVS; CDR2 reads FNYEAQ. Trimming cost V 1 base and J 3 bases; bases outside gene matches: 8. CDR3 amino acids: CASSLDGRLADTGELFF. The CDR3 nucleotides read TGTGCCAGCAGCTTAGATGGGAGGCTAGCGGACACCGGGGAGCTGTTTTTT.

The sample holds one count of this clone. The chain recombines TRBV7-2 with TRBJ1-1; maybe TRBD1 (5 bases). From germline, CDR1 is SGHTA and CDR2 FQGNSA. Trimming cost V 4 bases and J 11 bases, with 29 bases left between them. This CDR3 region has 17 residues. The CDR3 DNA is TGTGCCAGCAGCTCCCCCGTGAGCGGGGCGGGGGTGATAAGGGCTTTCTTT. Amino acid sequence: CASSSPVSGAGVIRAFF.

For the CDR3, the DNA is TGTGCCAGCACCGCCGGGGTCAGGAAGGAGACCCAGTACTTC. It encodes CASTAGVRKETQYF. This sequence joins TRBV6-6 and TRBJ2-5; a weak D match, TRBD2 (5 bases). The germline CDR1 and CDR2 sequences are MNHNY and SVGAGI (reference sequence). Trimming left V 7 bases short and J 5 bases short, with 17 bases between. The CDR3 extends over 14 amino acids.

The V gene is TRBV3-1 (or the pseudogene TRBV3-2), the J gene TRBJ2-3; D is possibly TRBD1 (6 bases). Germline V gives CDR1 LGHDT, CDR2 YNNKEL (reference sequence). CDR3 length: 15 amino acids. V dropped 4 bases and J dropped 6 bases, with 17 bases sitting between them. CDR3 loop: CASSPSRTQGDTQYF. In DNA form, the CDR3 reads TGTGCCAGCAGCCCGTCGCGGACCCAGGGGGATACGCAGTATTTT.